This TCR beta chain appears in the sequencing data of a study of shared clonotypes between healthy human individuals. V shed 4 bases and J 1 base; nucleotides not matched to a gene: 4. The CDR3 covers 16 residues. From germline, CDR1 is LNHDA and CDR2 SQIVND (reference sequence). The assay was immunoSEQ multiplex PCR, and TCRdb's table has in-frame clones only and misses some. This table has some 1,400,000 clones, roughly 96% appearing once. The material sequenced was naive CD4+ T cells sorted from blood. Subset reported: CD45RA+ positively selected. V usage is TRBV19 and J usage is TRBJ2-1; 10 bases map to TRBD2. The receptor comes from a man aged 25 to 40 in good health. The CDR3 nucleotides read TGTGCCAGTAGTACAACTAGCGGGACGTCCTACAATGAGCAGTTCTTC. Protein product: CASSTTSGTSYNEQFF. Full variable domain (rest looked up from reference TRBV19 and TRBJ2-1): DGGITQSPKYLFRKEGQNVTLSCEQNLNHDAMYWYRQDPGQGLRLIYYSQIVNDFQKGDIAEGYSVSREKKESFPLTVTSAQKNPTAFYLCASSTTSGTSYNEQFFGPGTRLTVL.